This entry features one TCR beta chain sequence. This sample is drawn from a study of cytomegalovirus exposure and HLA in healthy donors. PCR employed 60 Vbeta and 13 Jbeta primers. Sequenced by immunoSEQ multiplex PCR; TCRdb stores in-frame clones only, minus some. The data show roughly 110,000 clones, with around 75% seen just once and around 0.9% held by the top ten. Trimming took off 7 bases at V and 5 bases at J, with 14 bases between the two ends. Germline-derived CDR1 and CDR2 are SGHTA and FQGNSA. This CDR3 has 14 residues. V usage is TRBV7-2 and J usage is TRBJ1-4, with no clear D. The clonotype originates from a woman aged 25-40 years in good health and CMV-seronegative. What was sequenced was PBMCs. The CDR3 DNA follows: TGTGCCAGCAAAGGTCGGTCGGAGAATGAAAAACTGTTTTTT. Translated: CASKGRSENEKLFF.